The T cell receptor beta chain described here comes from a study of blood T cell repertoires in COVID-19. Study context: Sources were T cells, B-cell-depleted T cells, or PBMCs; the material itself was cDNA or gDNA.

One Seattle source followed patients from active infection through their disease course. Germline CDR1 is GTSNPN and CDR2 is SVGIG (reference sequence). V was pared by 0 bases and J by 9 bases, with 12 bases of the junction left unmatched. The CDR3 sequence is 15 residues long. Produced via immunoSEQ multiplex PCR; TCRdb's table is partial and in-frame only. Among about 50,000 clones listed, 89% were seen once. The sequenced sample consisted of peripheral blood. The source of this sequence is a woman aged 55-69 years with COVID-19, enrolled during active disease. The rearrangement uses TRBV30 and TRBJ2-3; 7 positions match TRBD2. The CDR3: CAWSVVGTTPGTQYF. CDR3 nucleotide sequence: TGTGCCTGGAGTGTAGTAGGGACTACCCCGGGAACGCAGTATTTT.